This TCR beta chain was retrieved from a study of blood T cell repertoires in COVID-19. The germline V and J ends were trimmed by 4 bases and 4 bases, with 13 bases remaining between them. CDR1 and CDR2 (germline): LGHDT, YNNKEL (reference sequence). CDR3 size: 14 residues. Per the authors' pipeline: Amplified reference gene primers provided the basis for estimating nucleated cell counts. Repertoires were generated with immunoSEQ multiplex PCR, while TCRdb's copy carries only in-frame clones and drops some. V, J and clone size are taken as reported in that table, and D and trimming were inferred from the DNA itself. The sample lists 410,000 or so clones, roughly 90% seen once, with roughly 1.6% in the top ten.

The receptor's source is a woman between 35 and 50 years old with COVID-19, enrolled during active disease. The chain is built from TRBV3-1 (or the pseudogene TRBV3-2) and TRBJ1-2, with a tentative D call TRBD1 (6 bases). Sequencing input: peripheral blood. DNA of the CDR3: TGTGCCAGCAGCCCCCCCGGACAGCTCTATGGCTACACCTTC. This encodes CASSPPGQLYGYTF.